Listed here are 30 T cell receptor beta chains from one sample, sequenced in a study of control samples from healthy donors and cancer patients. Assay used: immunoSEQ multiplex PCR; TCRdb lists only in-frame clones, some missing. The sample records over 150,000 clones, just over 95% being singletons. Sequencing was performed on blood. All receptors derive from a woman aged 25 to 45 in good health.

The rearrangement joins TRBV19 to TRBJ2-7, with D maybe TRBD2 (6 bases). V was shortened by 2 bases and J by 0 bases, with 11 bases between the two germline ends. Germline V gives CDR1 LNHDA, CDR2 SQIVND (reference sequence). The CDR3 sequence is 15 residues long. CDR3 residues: CASSITGDLSYEQYF. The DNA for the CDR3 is TGTGCCAGTAGTATAACGGGAGACCTCTCCTACGAGCAGTACTTC.

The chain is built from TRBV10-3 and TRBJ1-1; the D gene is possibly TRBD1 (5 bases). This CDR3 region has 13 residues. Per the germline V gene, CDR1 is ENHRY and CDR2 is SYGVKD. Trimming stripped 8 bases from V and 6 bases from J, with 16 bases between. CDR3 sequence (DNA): TGTGCCATCGTCAGGGAACTGGGGGCTGAAGCTTTCTTT. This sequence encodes CAIVRELGAEAFF.

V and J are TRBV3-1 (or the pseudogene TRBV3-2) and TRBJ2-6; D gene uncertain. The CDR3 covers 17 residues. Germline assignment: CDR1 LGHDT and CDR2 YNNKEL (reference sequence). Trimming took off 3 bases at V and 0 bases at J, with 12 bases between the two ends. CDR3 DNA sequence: TGTGCCAGCAGCCAGGTTTTCGGGCCCTCTGGGGCCAACGTCCTGACTTTC. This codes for CASSQVFGPSGANVLTF.

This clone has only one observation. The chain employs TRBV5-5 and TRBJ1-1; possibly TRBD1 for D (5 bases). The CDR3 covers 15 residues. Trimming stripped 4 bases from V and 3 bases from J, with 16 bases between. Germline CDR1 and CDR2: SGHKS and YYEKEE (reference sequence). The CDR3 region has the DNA TGTGCCAGCAGCCCCCTCGTGGGGGAGGACACTGAAGCTTTCTTT. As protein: CASSPLVGEDTEAFF.

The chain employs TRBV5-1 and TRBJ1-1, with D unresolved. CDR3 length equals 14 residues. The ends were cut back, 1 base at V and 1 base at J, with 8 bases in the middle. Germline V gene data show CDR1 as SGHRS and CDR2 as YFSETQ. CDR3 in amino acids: CASSLSGPNTEAFF. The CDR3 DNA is TGCGCCAGCAGCTTGTCCGGACCGAACACTGAAGCTTTCTTT.

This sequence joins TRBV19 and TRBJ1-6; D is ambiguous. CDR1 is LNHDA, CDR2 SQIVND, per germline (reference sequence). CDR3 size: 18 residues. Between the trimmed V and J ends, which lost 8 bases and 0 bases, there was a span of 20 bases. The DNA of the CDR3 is TGTGCCAGTCGTCCCCGAGGGCAGTTGAGCTCCTATAATTCACCCCTCCACTTT. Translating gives CASRPRGQLSSYNSPLHF.

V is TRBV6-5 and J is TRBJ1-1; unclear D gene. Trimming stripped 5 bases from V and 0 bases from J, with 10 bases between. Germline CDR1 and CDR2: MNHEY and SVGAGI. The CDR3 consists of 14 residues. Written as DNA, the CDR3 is TGTGCCAGCAGTCGTTGGTTGATGAACACTGAAGCTTTCTTT. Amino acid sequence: CASSRWLMNTEAFF.

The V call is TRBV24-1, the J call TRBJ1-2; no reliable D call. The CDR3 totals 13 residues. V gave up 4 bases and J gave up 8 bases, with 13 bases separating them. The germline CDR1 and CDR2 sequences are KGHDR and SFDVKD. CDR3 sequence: CATSELDGRGYTF. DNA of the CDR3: TGTGCCACCAGTGAACTGGACGGACGGGGCTACACCTTC.

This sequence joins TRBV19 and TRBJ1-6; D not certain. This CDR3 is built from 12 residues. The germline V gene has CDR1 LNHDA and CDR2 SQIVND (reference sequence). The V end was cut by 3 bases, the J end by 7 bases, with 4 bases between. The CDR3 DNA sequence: TGTGCCAGTAGTATCCAGAATTCACCCCTCCACTTT. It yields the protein CASSIQNSPLHF.

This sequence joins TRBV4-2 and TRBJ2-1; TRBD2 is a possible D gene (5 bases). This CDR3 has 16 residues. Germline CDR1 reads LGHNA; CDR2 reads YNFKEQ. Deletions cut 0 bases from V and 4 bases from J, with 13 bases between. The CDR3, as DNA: TGTGCCAGCAGCCAAGATGCGGACGGGATTTACAATGAGCAGTTCTTC. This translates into CASSQDADGIYNEQFF.

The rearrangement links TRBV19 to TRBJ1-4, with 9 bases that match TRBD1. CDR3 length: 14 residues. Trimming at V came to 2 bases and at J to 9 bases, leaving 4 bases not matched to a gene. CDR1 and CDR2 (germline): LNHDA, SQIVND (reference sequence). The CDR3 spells CASSIMGQGKKLFF. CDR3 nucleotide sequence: TGTGCCAGTAGTATAATGGGACAGGGCAAAAAACTGTTTTTT.

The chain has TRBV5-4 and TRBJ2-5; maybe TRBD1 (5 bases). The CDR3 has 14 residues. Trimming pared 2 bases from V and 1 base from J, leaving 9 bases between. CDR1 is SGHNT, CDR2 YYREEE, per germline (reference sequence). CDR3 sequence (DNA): TGTGCCAGCAGCTTCGGACATTTCCAAGAGACCCAGTACTTC. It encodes CASSFGHFQETQYF.

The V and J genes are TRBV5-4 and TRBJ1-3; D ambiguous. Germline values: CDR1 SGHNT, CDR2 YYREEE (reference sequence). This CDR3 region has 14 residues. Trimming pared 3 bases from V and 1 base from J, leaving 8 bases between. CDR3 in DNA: TGTGCCAGCAGCTATGAGAATTCTGGAAACACCATATATTTT. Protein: CASSYENSGNTIYF.

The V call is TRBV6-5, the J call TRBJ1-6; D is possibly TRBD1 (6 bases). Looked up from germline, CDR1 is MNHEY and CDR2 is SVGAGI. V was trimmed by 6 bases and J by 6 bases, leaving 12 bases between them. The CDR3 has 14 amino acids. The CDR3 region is CASSNRVGNSPLHF. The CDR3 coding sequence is TGTGCCAGCAGCAACAGGGTGGGTAATTCACCCCTCCACTTT.

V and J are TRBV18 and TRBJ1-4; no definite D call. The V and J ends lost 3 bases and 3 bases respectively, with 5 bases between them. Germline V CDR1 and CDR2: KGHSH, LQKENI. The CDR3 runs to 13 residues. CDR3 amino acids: CASSPGANEKLFF. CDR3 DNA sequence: TGTGCCAGCTCACCCGGAGCTAATGAAAAACTGTTTTTT.

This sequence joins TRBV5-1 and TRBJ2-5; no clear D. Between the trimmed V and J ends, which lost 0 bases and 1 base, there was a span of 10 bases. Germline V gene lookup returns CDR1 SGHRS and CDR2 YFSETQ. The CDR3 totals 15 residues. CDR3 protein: CASSLAASVQETQYF. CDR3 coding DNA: TGCGCCAGCAGCTTGGCCGCGAGCGTCCAAGAGACCCAGTACTTC.

The CDR3 sequence is CASSYQTDTQYF. CDR3 sequence (DNA): TGTGCCAGTAGTTACCAGACAGATACGCAGTATTTT. The chain links TRBV19 to TRBJ2-3, with D uncertain. The V gene's germline CDR1 is LNHDA and CDR2 SQIVND (reference sequence). There are 12 residues in the CDR3. The V and J ends lost 5 bases and 3 bases respectively, with 6 bases between them.

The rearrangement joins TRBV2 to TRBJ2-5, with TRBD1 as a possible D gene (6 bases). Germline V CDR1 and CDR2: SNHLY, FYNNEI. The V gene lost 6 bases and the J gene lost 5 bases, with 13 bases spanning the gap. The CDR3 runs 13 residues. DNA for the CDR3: TGTGCCAGCAGATTAGACAGGTCCGAGACCCAGTACTTC. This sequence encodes CASRLDRSETQYF.

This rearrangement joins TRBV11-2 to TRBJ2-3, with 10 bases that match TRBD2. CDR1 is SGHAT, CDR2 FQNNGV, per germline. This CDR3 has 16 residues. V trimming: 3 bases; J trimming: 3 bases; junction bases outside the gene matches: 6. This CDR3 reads CASSFPGLAHTDTQYF. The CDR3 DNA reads TGTGCCAGCAGCTTCCCGGGACTAGCGCATACAGATACGCAGTATTTT.

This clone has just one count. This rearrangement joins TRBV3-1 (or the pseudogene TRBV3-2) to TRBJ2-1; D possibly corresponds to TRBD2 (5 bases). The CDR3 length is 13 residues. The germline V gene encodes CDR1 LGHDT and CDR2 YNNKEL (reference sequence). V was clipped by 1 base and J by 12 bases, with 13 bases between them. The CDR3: CASSQAEGSGQFF. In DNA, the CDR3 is TGTGCCAGCAGCCAAGCAGAGGGTTCCGGGCAGTTCTTC.

The CDR3 loop reads CASSLVAGPLYEQYF. CDR3 nucleotides: TGTGCCAGCAGCTTAGTGGCAGGGCCTTTATACGAGCAGTACTTC. The chain recombines TRBV11-2 with TRBJ2-7; possible D gene TRBD1, 5 bases. The germline CDR1 and CDR2 sequences are SGHAT and FQNNGV. V dropped 1 base and J dropped 4 bases, with 14 bases sitting between them. The CDR3 has 15 amino acids.

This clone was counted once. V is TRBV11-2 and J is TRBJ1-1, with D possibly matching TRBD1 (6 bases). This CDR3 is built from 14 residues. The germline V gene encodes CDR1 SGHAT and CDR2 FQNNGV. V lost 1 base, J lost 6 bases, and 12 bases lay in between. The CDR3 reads CASSLGSGVAEAFF. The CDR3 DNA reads TGTGCCAGCAGCTTAGGGTCAGGGGTGGCTGAAGCTTTCTTT.

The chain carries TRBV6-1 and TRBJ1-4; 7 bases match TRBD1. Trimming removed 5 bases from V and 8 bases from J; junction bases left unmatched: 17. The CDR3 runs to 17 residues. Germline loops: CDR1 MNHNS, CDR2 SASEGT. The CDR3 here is CASSKGLIQGLGEKLFF. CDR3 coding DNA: TGTGCCAGCAGTAAAGGACTTATACAGGGGCTGGGAGAAAAACTGTTTTTT.

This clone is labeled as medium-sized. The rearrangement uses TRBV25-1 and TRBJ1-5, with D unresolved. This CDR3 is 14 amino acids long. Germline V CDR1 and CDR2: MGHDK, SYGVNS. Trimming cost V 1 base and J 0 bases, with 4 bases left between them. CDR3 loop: CASSELYSNQPQHF. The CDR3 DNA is TGTGCCAGCAGTGAATTGTATAGCAATCAGCCCCAGCATTTT.

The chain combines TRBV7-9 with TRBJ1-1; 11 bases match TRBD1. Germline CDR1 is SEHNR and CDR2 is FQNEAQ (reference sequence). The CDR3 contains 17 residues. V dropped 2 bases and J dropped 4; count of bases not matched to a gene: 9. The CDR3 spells CASSLSSWDRGFTEAFF. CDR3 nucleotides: TGTGCCAGCAGCTTATCATCTTGGGACAGGGGGTTCACTGAAGCTTTCTTT. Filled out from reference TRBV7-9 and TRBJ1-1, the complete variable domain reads DTGVSQNPRHKITKRGQNVTFRCDPISEHNRLYWYRQTLGQGPEFLTYFQNEAQLEKSRLLSDRFSAERPKGSFSTLEIQRTEQGDSAMYLCASSLSSWDRGFTEAFFGQGTRLTVV.

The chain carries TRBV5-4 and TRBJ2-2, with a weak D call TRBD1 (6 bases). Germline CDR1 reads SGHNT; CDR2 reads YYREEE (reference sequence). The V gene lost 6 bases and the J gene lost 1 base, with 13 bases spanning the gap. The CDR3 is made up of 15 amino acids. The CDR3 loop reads CASTSGTRNTGELFF. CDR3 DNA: TGTGCCAGCACCTCCGGGACACGGAACACCGGGGAGCTGTTTTTT. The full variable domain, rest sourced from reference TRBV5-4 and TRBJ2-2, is ETGVTQSPTHLIKTRGQQVTLRCSSQSGHNTVSWYQQALGQGPQFIFQYYREEENGRGNFPPRFSGLQFPNYSSELNVNALELDDSALYLCASTSGTRNTGELFFGEGSRLTVL.

In DNA form, the CDR3 reads TGTGCCACCAGTGATTTACCTACTAGGACAGGGGCTAGCACAGATACGCAGTATTTT. Translating gives CATSDLPTRTGASTDTQYF. V usage is TRBV24-1 and J usage is TRBJ2-3; 9 bases agree with TRBD1. The germline V gene encodes CDR1 KGHDR and CDR2 SFDVKD. The CDR3 is 19 amino acids. V shed 1 base, J shed 0 bases, and the junction held 10 bases outside the gene matches.

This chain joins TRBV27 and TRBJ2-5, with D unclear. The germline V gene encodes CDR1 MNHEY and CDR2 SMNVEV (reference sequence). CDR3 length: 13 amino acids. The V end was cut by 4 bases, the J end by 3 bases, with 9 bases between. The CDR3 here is CASSSIEEETQYF. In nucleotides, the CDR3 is TGTGCCAGCAGTTCGATTGAGGAAGAGACCCAGTACTTC.

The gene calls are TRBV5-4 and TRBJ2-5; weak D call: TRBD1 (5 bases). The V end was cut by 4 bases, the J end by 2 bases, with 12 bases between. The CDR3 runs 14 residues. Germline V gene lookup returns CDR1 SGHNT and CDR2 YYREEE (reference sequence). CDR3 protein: CASSPRRVQETQYF. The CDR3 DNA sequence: TGTGCCAGCAGCCCACGCAGGGTTCAAGAGACCCAGTACTTC.

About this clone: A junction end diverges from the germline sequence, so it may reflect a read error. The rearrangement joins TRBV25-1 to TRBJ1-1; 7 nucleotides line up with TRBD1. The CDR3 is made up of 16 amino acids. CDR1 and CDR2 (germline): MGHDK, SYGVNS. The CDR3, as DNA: TGTGCCAGCAGTCAGACAGGGTTTAAGCTGAACACTGGAGCTTTCTTT. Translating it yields CASSQTGFKLNTGAFF.